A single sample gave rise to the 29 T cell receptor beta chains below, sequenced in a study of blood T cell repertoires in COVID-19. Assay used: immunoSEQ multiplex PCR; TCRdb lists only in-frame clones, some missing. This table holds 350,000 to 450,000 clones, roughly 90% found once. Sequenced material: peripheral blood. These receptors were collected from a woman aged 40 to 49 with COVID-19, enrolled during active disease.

The CDR3: CASSRTGGTPEAFF. DNA of the CDR3: TGTGCCAGCAGCCGGACAGGGGGGACCCCTGAAGCTTTCTTT. The chain joins TRBV27 to TRBJ1-1, with 10 bases lining up with TRBD1. V trimming: 6 bases; J trimming: 6 bases; junction bases outside the gene matches: 7. Germline assignment: CDR1 MNHEY and CDR2 SMNVEV (reference sequence). This CDR3 is 14 amino acids long.

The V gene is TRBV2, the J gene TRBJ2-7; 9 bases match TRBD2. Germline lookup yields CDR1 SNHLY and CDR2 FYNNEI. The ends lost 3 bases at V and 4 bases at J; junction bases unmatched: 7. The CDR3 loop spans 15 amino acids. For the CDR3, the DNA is TGTGCCAGCAGTGAGGTGGCGGGGGGGCGGTACGAGCAGTACTTC. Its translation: CASSEVAGGRYEQYF.

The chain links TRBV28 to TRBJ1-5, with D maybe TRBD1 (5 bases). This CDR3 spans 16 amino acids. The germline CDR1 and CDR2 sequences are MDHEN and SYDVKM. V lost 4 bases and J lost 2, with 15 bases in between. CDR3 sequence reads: CASSSPPTDGNQPQHF. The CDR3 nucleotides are TGTGCCAGCAGTTCCCCCCCGACAGACGGCAATCAGCCCCAGCATTTT.

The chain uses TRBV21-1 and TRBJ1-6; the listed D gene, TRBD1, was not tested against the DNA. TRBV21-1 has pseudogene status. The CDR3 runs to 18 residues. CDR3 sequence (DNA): TGTGCCAGCACTTACTACCGGGACACGGAGCGGTATAATTCACCCCTCCACTTT. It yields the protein CASTYYRDTERYNSPLHF.

CDR3 loop: CATSWGLGPQHF. The CDR3 DNA reads TGTGCCACCTCCTGGGGGCTGGGGCCCCAGCATTTT. The gene calls are TRBV5-8 and TRBJ1-5; D is possibly TRBD1 (6 bases). Trimming removed 9 bases at V and 9 bases at J, with 16 bases between. CDR3 length: 12 residues. From germline, CDR1 is SGHTS and CDR2 YDEGEE.

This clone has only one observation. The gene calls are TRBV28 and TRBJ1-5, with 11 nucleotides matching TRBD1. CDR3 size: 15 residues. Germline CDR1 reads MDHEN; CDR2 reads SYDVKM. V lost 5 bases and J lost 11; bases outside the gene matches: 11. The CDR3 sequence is CASSPGQGGFWAQHF. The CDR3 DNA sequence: TGTGCCAGCAGTCCGGGACAGGGGGGGTTTTGGGCCCAGCATTTT.

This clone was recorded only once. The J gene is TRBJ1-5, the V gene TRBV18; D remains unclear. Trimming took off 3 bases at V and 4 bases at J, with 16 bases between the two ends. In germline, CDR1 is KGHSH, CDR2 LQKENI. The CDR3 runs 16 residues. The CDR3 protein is CASSPTSISGNQPQHF. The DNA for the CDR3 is TGTGCCAGCTCACCGACCTCTATCTCGGGGAATCAGCCCCAGCATTTT.

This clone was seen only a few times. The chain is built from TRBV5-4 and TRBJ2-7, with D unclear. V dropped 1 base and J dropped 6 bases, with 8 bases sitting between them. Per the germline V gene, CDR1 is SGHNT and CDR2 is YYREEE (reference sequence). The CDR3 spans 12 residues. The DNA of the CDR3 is TGTGCCAGCAGCTTGAGTACGCGCGAGCAGTACTTC. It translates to CASSLSTREQYF.

The CDR3 loop is CASSSTGGVPNEQFF. CDR3 coding DNA: TGTGCCAGCAGTAGTACAGGGGGCGTCCCCAATGAGCAGTTCTTC. The chain couples TRBV6-5 to TRBJ2-1; 9 nucleotides agree with TRBD1. Germline values: CDR1 MNHEY, CDR2 SVGAGI. The CDR3 extends over 15 amino acids. V lost 5 bases and J lost 6; bases outside the gene matches: 8.

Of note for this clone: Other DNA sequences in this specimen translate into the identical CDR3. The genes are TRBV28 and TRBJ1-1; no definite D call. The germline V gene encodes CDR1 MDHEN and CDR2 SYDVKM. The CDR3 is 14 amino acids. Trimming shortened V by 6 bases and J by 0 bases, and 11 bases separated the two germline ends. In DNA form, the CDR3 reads TGTGCCAGCAGCCCGGGTGCCTTGAACACTGAAGCTTTCTTT. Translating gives CASSPGALNTEAFF.

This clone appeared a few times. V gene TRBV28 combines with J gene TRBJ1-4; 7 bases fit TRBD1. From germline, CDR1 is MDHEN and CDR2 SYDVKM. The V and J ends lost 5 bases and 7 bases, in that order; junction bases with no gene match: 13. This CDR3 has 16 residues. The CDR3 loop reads CASSPPRQGVSEKLFF. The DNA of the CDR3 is TGTGCCAGCAGTCCCCCCCGACAGGGAGTGAGTGAAAAACTGTTTTTT.

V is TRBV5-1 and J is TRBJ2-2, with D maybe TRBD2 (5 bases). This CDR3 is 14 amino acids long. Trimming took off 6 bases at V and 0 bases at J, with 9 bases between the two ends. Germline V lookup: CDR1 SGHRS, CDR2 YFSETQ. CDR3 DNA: TGCGCCAGCACCGAGGGAGCGAACACCGGGGAGCTGTTTTTT. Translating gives CASTEGANTGELFF.

The CDR3 loop is CASSYEGTGYNEQFF. The CDR3 coding sequence is TGTGCCAGCAGTTACGAAGGGACTGGCTACAATGAGCAGTTCTTC. This chain links TRBV6-2 or TRBV6-3 with TRBJ2-1; perhaps TRBD2 as D (6 bases). CDR3 length equals 15 residues. Germline values: CDR1 MNHEY, CDR2 SVGEGT. Trimming pared 2 bases from V and 3 bases from J, leaving 11 bases between.

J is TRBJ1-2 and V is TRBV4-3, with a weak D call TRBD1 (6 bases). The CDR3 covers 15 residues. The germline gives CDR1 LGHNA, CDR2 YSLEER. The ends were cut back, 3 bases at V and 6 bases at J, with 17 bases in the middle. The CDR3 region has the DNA TGCGCCAGCAGCCAGAATTGGAGGGGGGGTGATGGCTACACCTTC. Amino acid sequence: CASSQNWRGGDGYTF.

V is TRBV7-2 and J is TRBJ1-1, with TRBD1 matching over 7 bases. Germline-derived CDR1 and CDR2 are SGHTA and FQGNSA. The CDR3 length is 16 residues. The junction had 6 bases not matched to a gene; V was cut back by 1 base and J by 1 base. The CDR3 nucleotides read TGTGCCAGCAGCTTAGGGATACAGGGGTGGAACACTGAAGCTTTCTTT. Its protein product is CASSLGIQGWNTEAFF.

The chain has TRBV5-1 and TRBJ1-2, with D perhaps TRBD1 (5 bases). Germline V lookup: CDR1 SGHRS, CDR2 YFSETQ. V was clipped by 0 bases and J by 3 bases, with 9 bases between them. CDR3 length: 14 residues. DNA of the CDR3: TGCGCCAGCAGCTTGGCGGGGGATGACTATGGCTACACCTTC. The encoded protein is CASSLAGDDYGYTF.

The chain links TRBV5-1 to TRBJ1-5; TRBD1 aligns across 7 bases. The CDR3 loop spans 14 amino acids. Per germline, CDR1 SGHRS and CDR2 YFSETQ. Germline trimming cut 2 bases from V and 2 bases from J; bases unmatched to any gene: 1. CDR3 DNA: TGCGCCAGCAGCTTTACAGGGGGCAATCAGCCCCAGCATTTT. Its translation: CASSFTGGNQPQHF.

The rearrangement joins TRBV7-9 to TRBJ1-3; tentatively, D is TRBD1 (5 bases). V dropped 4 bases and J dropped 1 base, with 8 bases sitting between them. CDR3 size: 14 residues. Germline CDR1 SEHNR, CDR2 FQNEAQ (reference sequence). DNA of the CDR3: TGTGCCAGCAGCTCGCAGGGATCTGGAAACACCATATATTTT. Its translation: CASSSQGSGNTIYF.

The chain's CDR3 is CASSDGTSGGATDTQYF. Here the CDR3 DNA reads TGTGCCAGCAGTGACGGGACTAGCGGGGGGGCCACAGATACGCAGTATTTT. The chain recombines TRBV6-4 with TRBJ2-3; 16 positions match TRBD2. There are 17 residues in the CDR3. Trimming cost V 2 bases and J 2 bases; bases outside gene matches: 1. Looked up from germline, CDR1 is MRHNA and CDR2 is SNTAGT.

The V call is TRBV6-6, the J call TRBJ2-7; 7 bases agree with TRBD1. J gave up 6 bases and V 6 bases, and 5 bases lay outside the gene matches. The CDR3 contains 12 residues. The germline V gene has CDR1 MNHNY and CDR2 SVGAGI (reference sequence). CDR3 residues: CASSHTGAEQYF. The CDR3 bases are TGTGCCAGCAGCCACACAGGGGCCGAGCAGTACTTC.

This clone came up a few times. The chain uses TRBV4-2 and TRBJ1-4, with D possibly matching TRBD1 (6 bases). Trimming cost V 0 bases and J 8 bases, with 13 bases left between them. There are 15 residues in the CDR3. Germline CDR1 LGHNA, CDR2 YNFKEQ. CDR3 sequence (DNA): TGTGCCAGCAGCCAAGATTGGGACACGACAGAAAAACTGTTTTTT. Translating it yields CASSQDWDTTEKLFF.

The CDR3 nucleotides are TGTGCCAGTAGTATAGTCCTCACAGGGGGGGAGACCCAGTACTTC. Protein: CASSIVLTGGETQYF. This chain joins TRBV19 and TRBJ2-5; TRBD1 matches 8 bases. V lost 1 base to trimming and J lost 5 bases; unmatched junction nucleotides: 6. CDR3 size: 15 residues. Germline V gene sequence: CDR1 LNHDA, CDR2 SQIVND (reference sequence).

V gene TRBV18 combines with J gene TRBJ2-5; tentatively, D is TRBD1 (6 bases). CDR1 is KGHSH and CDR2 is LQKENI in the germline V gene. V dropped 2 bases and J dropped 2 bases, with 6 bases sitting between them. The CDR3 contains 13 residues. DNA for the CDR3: TGTGCCAGCTCACCAGGACAGCAAGAGACCCAGTACTTC. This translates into CASSPGQQETQYF.

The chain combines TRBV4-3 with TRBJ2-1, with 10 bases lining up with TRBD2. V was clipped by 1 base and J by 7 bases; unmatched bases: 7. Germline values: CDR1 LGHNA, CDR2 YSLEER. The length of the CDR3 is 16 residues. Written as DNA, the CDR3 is TGCGCCAGCAGCCAAGGGGCTAGCGGGAGACTAAATGAGCAGTTCTTC. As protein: CASSQGASGRLNEQFF.

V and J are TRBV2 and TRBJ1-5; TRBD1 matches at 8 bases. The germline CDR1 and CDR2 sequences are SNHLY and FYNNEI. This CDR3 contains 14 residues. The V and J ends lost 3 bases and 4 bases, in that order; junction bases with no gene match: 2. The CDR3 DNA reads TGTGCCAGCAGTGACAGGGGGCAGAATCAGCCCCAGCATTTT. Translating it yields CASSDRGQNQPQHF. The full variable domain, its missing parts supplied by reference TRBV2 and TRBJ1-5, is EPEVTQTPSHQVTQMGQEVILRCVPISNHLYFYWYRQILGQKVEFLVSFYNNEISEKSEIFDDQFSVERPDGSNFTLKIRSTKLEDSAMYFCASSDRGQNQPQHFGDGTRLSIL.

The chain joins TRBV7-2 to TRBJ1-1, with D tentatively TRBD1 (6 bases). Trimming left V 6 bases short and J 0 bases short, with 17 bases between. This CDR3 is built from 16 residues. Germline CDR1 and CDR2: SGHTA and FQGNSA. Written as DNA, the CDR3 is TGTGCCAGCAGAAGTCATGCCGGGACACTGAACACTGAAGCTTTCTTT. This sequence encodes CASRSHAGTLNTEAFF.

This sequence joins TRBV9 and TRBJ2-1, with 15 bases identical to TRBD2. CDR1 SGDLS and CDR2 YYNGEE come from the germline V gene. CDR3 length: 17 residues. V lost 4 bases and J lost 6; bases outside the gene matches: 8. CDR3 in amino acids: CASSFGLAGGIPNEQFF. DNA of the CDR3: TGTGCCAGCAGCTTCGGACTAGCGGGGGGGATCCCCAATGAGCAGTTCTTC.

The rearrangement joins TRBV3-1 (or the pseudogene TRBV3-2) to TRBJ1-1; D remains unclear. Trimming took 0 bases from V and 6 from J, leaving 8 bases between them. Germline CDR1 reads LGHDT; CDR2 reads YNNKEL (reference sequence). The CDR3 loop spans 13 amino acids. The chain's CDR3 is CASSQEMAAEAFF. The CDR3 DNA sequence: TGTGCCAGCAGCCAAGAGATGGCCGCTGAAGCTTTCTTT.

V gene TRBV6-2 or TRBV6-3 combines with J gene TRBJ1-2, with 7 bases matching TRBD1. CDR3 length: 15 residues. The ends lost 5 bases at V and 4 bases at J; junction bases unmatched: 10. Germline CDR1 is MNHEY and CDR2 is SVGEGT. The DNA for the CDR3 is TGTGCCAGCAGTAATCCATTCGGGACAGCCTATGGCTACACCTTC. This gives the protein CASSNPFGTAYGYTF.